In this sample, the clone carrying this T cell receptor beta chain turned up a few times. Its antigen is currently unknown. Researchers attached unique molecular identifiers to individual cDNA molecules. Via MiXCR, TCRdb re-called the 5' RACE reads, giving one row per CDR3 protein. The sample yields under 35,000 distinct CDR3 sequences, roughly 5.2% seen once. This sample was included in a study of early T cells in non-severe SARS-CoV-2 infection. Across the study: With bulk RNA from unsorted whole blood as input, sequencing yielded unpaired chains.

V was cut by 8 bases and J by 3 bases, with 14 bases left in between. CDR1 and CDR2 from the germline V gene are SGHVS and FQNEAQ. The CDR3 totals 13 residues. Study findings and constraints: Anti-spike CD8 responses were favored by VDJdb matching, which missed private and CD4 specificities.

The source material was whole blood. The origin of this receptor is an adult who was a healthcare worker with PCR-confirmed SARS-CoV-2 infection or an uninfected control (not recorded which). The V and J genes are TRBV7-8 and TRBJ2-7; D is ambiguous. The CDR3 DNA follows: TGTGCCAGCCACGGCCCGACGAGCTACGAGCAGTACTTC. As protein: CASHGPTSYEQYF. Using reference TRBV7-8 and TRBJ2-7 for the parts outside the CDR3, the full variable domain is GAGVSQSPRYKVAKRGQDVALRCDPISGHVSLFWYQQALGQGPEFLTYFQNEAQLDKSGLPSDRFFAERPEGSVSTLKIQRTQQEDSAVYLCASHGPTSYEQYFGPGTRLTVT.